The present TCR beta chain was sequenced within a study of T-cell memory formation after mild COVID-19. This clonotype was picked up many times. Antigen specificity is unknown. J gave up 2 bases and V 4 bases, and 3 bases lay outside the gene matches. There are 13 residues in the CDR3. Germline-derived CDR1 and CDR2 are SQVTM and ANQGSEA. Study outcomes and limitations: Pre-infection memory showed some responding clones, and this suggested that cross-reactive memory joined.

5'RACE with constant-segment primers built TCRalpha and TCRbeta cDNA libraries with UMIs. TCRdb itself ran the 5' RACE reads through MiXCR, one entry per CDR3 protein. The repertoire consists of 150,000 to 200,000 distinct CDR3 sequences, with roughly 14% occurring once and the leading ten covering roughly 14%. The specimen was PBMCs or a T cell subset sorted from them (not recorded which). The V gene is TRBV29-1, the J gene TRBJ2-5; 8 positions agree with TRBD2. The TCR was taken from an adult woman who had mild COVID-19 (a few samples of this study predate the infection). Cell type and time point are not known. Here the CDR3 reads CSVVLAGQETQYF. The CDR3 DNA reads TGCAGCGTTGTATTAGCGGGACAAGAGACCCAGTACTTC. The whole variable domain, remainder taken from reference TRBV29-1 and TRBJ2-5, is SAVISQKPSRDICQRGTSLTIQCQVDSQVTMMFWYRQQPGQSLTLIATANQGSEATYESGFVIDKFPISRPNLTFSTLTVSNMSPEDSSIYLCSVVLAGQETQYFGPGTRLLVL.